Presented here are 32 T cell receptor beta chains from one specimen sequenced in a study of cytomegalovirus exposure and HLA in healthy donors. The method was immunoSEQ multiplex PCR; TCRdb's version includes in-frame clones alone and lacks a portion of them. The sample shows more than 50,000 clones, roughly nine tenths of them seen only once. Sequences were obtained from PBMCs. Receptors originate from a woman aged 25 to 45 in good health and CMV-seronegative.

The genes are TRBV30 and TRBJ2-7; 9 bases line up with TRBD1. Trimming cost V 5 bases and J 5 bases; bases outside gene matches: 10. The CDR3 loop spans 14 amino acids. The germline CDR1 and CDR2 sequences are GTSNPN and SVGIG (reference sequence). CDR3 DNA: TGTGCCTGGGGGCCCGGGACAGGGTATCACGAGCAGTACTTC. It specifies CAWGPGTGYHEQYF. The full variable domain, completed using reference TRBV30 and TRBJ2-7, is SQTIHQWPATLVQPVGSPLSLECTVEGTSNPNLYWYRQAAGRGLQLLFYSVGIGQISSEVPQNLSASRPQDRQFILSSKKLLLSDSGFYLCAWGPGTGYHEQYFGPGTRLTVT.

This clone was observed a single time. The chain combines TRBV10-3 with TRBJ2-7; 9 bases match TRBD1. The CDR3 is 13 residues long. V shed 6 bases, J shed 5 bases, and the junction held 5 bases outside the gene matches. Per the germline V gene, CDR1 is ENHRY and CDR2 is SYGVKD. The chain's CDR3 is CAIRGQGTDEQYF. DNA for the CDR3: TGTGCCATCAGGGGACAGGGTACCGACGAGCAGTACTTC.

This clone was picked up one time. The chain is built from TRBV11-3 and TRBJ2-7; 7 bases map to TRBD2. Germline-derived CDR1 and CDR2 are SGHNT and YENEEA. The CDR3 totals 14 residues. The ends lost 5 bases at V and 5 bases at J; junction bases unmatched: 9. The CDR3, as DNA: TGTGCCAGCAGCCGGGGAGGGCCCGAAAACGAGCAGTACTTC. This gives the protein CASSRGGPENEQYF.

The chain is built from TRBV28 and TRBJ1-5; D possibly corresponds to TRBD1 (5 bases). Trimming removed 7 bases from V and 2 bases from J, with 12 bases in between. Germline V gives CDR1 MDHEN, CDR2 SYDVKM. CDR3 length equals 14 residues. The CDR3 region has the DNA TGTGCCAGCACCCAAGGGGAGGGCAATCAGCCCCAGCATTTT. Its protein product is CASTQGEGNQPQHF.

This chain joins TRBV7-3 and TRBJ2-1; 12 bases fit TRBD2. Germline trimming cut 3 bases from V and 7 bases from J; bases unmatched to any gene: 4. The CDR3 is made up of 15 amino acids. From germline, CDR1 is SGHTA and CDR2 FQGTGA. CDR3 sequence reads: CASSLGLAGQNEQFF. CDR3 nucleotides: TGTGCCAGCAGCTTGGGACTAGCGGGCCAAAATGAGCAGTTCTTC. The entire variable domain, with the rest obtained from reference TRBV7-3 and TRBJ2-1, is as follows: GAGVSQTPSNKVTEKGKYVELRCDPISGHTALYWYRQSLGQGPEFLIYFQGTGAADDSGLPNDRFFAVRPEGSVSTLKIQRTERGDSAVYLCASSLGLAGQNEQFFGPGTRLTVL.

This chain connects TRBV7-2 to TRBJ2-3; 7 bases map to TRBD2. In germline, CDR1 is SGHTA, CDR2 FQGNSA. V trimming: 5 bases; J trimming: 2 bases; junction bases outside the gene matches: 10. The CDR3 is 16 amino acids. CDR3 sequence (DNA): TGTGCCAGCAGCAGTTCGGCGGGAGTTTTCACAGATACGCAGTATTTT. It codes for CASSSSAGVFTDTQYF.

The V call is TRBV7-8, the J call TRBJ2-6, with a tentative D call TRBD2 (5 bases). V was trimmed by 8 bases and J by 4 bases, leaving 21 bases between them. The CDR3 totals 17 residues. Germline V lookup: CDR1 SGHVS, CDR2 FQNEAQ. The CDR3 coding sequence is TGTGCCAGCGGCCGAGGGCGAGGGCGCGCCGGGGCCAACGTCCTGACTTTC. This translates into CASGRGRGRAGANVLTF. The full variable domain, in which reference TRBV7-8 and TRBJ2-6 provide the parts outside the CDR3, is GAGVSQSPRYKVAKRGQDVALRCDPISGHVSLFWYQQALGQGPEFLTYFQNEAQLDKSGLPSDRFFAERPEGSVSTLKIQRTQQEDSAVYLCASGRGRGRAGANVLTFGAGSRLTVL.

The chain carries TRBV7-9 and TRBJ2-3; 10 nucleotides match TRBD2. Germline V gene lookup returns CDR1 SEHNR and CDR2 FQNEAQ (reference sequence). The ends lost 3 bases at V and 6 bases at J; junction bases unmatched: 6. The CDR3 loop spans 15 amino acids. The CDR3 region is CASSFTSGRGDTQYF. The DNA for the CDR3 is TGTGCCAGCAGCTTTACCAGCGGGAGGGGCGATACGCAGTATTTT.

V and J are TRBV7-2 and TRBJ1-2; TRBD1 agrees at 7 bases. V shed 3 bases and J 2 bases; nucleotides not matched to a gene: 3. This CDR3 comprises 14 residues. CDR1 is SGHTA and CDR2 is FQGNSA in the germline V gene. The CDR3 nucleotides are TGTGCCAGCAGCTTCGGGACAGCAAACTATGGCTACACCTTC. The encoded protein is CASSFGTANYGYTF.

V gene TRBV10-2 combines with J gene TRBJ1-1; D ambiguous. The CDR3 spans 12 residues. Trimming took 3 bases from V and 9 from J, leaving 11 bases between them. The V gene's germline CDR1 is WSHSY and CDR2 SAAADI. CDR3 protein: CASSEGDFQAFF. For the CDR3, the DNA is TGCGCCAGCAGTGAAGGAGATTTTCAAGCTTTCTTT.

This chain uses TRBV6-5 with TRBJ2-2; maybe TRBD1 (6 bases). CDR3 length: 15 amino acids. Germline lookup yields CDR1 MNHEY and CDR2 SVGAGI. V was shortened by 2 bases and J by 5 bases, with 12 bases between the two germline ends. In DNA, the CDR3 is TGTGCCAGCAGTTACATGGGGGCAGGAACCGGGGAGCTGTTTTTT. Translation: CASSYMGAGTGELFF.

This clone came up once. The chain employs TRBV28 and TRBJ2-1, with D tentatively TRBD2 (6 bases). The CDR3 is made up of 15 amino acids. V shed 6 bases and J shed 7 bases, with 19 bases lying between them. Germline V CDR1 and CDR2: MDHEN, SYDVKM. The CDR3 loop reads CASSFGEAGNNEQFF. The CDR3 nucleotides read TGTGCCAGCAGCTTCGGGGAGGCCGGGAATAATGAGCAGTTCTTC.

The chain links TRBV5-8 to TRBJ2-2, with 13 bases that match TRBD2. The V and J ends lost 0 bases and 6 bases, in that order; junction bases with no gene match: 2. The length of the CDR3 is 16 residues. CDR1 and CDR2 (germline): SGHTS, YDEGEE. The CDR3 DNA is TGTGCCAGCAGCTTGGGGACTAGCGGGAGTCCCGGGGAGCTGTTTTTT. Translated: CASSLGTSGSPGELFF.

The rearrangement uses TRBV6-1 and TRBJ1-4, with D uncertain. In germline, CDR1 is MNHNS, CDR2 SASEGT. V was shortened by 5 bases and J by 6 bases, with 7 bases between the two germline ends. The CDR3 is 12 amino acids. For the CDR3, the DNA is TGTGCCAGCAGTTCGTCTTATGAAAAACTGTTTTTT. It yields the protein CASSSSYEKLFF.

This chain's CDR3 is CASSGRGEQYF. The CDR3 region has the DNA TGTGCCAGCAGCGGGCGTGGCGAGCAGTACTTC. The V call is TRBV5-4, the J call TRBJ2-7, with unresolved D. CDR1 and CDR2 (germline): SGHNT, YYREEE (reference sequence). V was shortened by 4 bases and J by 6 bases, with 8 bases between the two germline ends. The CDR3 covers 11 residues.

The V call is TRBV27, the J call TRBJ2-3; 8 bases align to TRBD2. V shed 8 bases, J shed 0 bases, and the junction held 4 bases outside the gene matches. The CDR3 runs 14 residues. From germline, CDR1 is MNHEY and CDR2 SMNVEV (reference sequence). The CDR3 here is CASCASGSTDTQYF. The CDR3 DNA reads TGTGCCAGCTGTGCTAGCGGGAGCACAGATACGCAGTATTTT.

CDR3 loop: CASRSMQGSNQPQHF. The CDR3 region has the DNA TGTGCCAGCAGATCTATGCAGGGGAGCAATCAGCCCCAGCATTTT. The V call is TRBV28, the J call TRBJ1-5, with a possible D match to TRBD1 (6 bases). V dropped 6 bases and J dropped 1 base, with 13 bases sitting between them. The CDR3 loop spans 15 amino acids. The germline V gene encodes CDR1 MDHEN and CDR2 SYDVKM.

CDR3 DNA sequence: TGTGCCAGCAGCCCGGACAGGGGACGAACAGATACGCAGTATTTT. Translation: CASSPDRGRTDTQYF. This sequence joins TRBV5-4 and TRBJ2-3; 9 nucleotides line up with TRBD1. CDR1 SGHNT and CDR2 YYREEE come from the germline V gene (reference sequence). CDR3 length equals 15 residues. V was pared by 4 bases and J by 3 bases, with 6 bases of the junction left unmatched.

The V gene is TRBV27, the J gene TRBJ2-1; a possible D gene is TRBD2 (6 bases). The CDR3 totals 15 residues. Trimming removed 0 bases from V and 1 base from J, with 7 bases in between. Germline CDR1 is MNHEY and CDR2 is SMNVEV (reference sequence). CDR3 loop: CASSLSGTSYNEQFF. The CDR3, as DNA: TGTGCCAGCAGTTTATCCGGGACTTCCTACAATGAGCAGTTCTTC.

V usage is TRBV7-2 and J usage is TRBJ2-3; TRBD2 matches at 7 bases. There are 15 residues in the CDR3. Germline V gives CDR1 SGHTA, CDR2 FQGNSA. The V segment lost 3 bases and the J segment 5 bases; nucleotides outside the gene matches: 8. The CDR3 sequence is CASSFSGGSGDTQYF. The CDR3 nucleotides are TGTGCCAGCAGCTTTAGCGGCGGGAGTGGAGATACGCAGTATTTT.

The CDR3 loop is CASRRSGELFF. The CDR3 DNA reads as TGTGCCAGTAGGAGGAGCGGGGAGCTGTTTTTT. The chain has TRBV19 and TRBJ2-2; unclear D gene. CDR1 and CDR2 (germline): LNHDA, SQIVND (reference sequence). The CDR3 has 11 residues. The V end lost 6 bases, the J end lost 7 bases, and 6 bases lay between the germline ends. The variable domain in full, completed from reference TRBV19 and TRBJ2-2, reads DGGITQSPKYLFRKEGQNVTLSCEQNLNHDAMYWYRQDPGQGLRLIYYSQIVNDFQKGDIAEGYSVSREKKESFPLTVTSAQKNPTAFYLCASRRSGELFFGEGSRLTVL.

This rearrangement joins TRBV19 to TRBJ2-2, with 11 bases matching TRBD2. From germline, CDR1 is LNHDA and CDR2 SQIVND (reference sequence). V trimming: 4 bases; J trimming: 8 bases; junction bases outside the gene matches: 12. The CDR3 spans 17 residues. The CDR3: CASSRGLADHPRGELFF. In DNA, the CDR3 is TGTGCCAGTAGTAGGGGACTAGCGGACCACCCCAGGGGGGAGCTGTTTTTT.

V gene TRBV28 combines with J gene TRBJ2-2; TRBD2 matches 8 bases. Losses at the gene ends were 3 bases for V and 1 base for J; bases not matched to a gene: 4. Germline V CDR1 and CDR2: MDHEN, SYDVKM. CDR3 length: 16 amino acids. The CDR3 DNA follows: TGTGCCAGCAGTTTTGCAGCGGGAGAGAACACCGGGGAGCTGTTTTTT. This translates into CASSFAAGENTGELFF. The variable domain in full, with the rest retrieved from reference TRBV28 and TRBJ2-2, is DVKVTQSSRYLVKRTGEKVFLECVQDMDHENMFWYRQDPGLGLRLIYFSYDVKMKEKGDIPEGYSVSREKKERFSLILESASTNQTSMYLCASSFAAGENTGELFFGEGSRLTVL.

The CDR3 sequence is CASSRKGGFSYNEQFF. The CDR3, as DNA: TGTGCCAGCAGTCGGAAAGGGGGTTTCTCCTACAATGAGCAGTTCTTC. V is TRBV27 and J is TRBJ2-1; D possibly corresponds to TRBD1 (6 bases). This CDR3 has 16 amino acids. Germline V lookup: CDR1 MNHEY, CDR2 SMNVEV (reference sequence). V lost 5 bases to trimming and J lost 0 bases, with 14 bases between them.

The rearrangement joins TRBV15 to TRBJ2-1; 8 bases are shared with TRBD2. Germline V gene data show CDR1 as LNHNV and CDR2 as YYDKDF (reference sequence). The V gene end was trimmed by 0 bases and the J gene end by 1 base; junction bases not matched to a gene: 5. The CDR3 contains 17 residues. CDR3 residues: CATSRDPAGESYNEQFF. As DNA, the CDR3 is TGTGCCACCAGCAGAGATCCAGCGGGAGAGTCCTACAATGAGCAGTTCTTC.

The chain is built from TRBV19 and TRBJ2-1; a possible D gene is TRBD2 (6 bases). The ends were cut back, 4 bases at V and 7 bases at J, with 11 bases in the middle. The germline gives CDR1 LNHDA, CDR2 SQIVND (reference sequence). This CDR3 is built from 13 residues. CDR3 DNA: TGTGCCAGTAGTAGCGGGAATAGTAATGAGCAGTTCTTC. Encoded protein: CASSSGNSNEQFF.

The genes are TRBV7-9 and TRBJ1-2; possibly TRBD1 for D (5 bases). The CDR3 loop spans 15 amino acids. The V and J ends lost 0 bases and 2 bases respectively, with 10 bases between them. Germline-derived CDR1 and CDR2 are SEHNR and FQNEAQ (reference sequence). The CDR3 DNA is TGTGCCAGCAGCTTAGCTATCGACAGCAACTATGGCTACACCTTC. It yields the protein CASSLAIDSNYGYTF.

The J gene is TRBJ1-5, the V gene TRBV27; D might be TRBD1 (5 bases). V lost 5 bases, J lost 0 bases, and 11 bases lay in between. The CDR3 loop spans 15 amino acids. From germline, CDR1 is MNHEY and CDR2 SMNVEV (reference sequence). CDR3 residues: CASSLTTDSNQPQHF. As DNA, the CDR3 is TGTGCCAGCAGTCTGACGACAGATAGCAATCAGCCCCAGCATTTT.

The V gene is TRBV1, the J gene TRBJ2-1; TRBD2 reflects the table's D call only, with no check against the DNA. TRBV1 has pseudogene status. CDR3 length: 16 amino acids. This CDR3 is CTSSTTLLGIGSEQFF. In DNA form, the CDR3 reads TGCACCAGCAGCACCACTCTACTAGGAATCGGGAGCGAGCAGTTCTTC.

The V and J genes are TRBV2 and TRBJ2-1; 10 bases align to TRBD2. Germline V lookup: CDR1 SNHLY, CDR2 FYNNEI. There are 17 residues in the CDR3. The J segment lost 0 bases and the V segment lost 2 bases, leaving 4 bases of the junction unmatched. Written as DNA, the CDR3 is TGTGCCAGCAGTGAACTCACTAGCGGGGTCTCCTACAATGAGCAGTTCTTC. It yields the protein CASSELTSGVSYNEQFF.

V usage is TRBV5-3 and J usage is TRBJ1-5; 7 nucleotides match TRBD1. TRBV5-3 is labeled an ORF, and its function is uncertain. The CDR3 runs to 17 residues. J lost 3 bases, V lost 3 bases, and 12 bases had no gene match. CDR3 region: CARSSHSLDRDNQPQHF. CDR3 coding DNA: TGTGCCAGAAGCTCCCACTCCCTCGACAGGGACAATCAGCCCCAGCATTTT.

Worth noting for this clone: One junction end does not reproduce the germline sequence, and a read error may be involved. CDR3 residues: CASNLGRGGTSVETQYF. The CDR3 DNA follows: TGTGCCAGCAACTTAGGGAGGGGGGGGACCAGCGTGGAGACCCAGTACTTC. J is TRBJ2-5 and V is TRBV11-2; possibly TRBD2 for D (7 bases). The CDR3 is made up of 17 amino acids. CDR1 and CDR2 from the germline V gene are SGHAT and FQNNGV.